The following is a T cell receptor (beta chain) sequence with its context. Its cognate antigen has yet to be identified. Base quality data are lacking; no much larger clone is found one base away. The entry originates in a study of lymphopenia after photon versus proton radiotherapy (dated by TCRdb to 2018 to 2020). With regard to the full study: The immunological effects of photon versus proton radiation therapy were compared in patients with gastrointestinal tumors who developed high-grade lymphopenia. A cohort of some 21 patients with gastrointestinal tumors who received either photon or proton therapy and subsequently developed lymphopenia was included. The goal of the study was to characterize the differences between the two radiation modalities in how they affect the immune system.

The CDR3 runs 19 residues from the cysteine to the phenylalanine. Only CDR3 DNA remains: 57 bases, in frame from the first base. Trimming removed 1 base from V and 4 bases from J; the gene matches leave 15 bases unexplained. Looking up the germline V gene yields CDR1 SGDLS and CDR2 YYNGEE. The library was generated by the immunoSEQ multiplex PCR assay. Alongside multiparametric flow cytometry, deep sequencing of rearranged TCR beta loci was used to profile the T cell repertoires. TCRdb mirrors the immuneACCESS table, restricted to in-frame sequences. Some clones are absent from its copies; in checked studies, under half trace to an unresolved V gene, and the reason for the others is unknown. Counted in this sample were fewer than 70,000 clones; about nine tenths of them appeared once. 9.5% to 14% of the sample is held by the ten biggest clonotypes. General conclusions and limits of the study: The survival association was examined only in patients who died, and the authors described better survival with proton therapy as a possibility, not as a demonstrated result. Once the lymphocyte count had reached its nadir, the repertoires of photon-treated patients showed oligoclonal expansion, particularly of CD8+ Temra cells, and this expansion drove the decline in diversity. Relative stability during treatment was observed in proton-treated patients, whereas loss of naive T cells and TCR diversity and gain of effector/memory populations were observed in photon-treated patients. Across the cohort, an inverse correlation was found between a larger post-nadir drop in TCR diversity and overall survival time among patients who died.

Material: peripheral blood, obtained from a patient treated with proton-based radiotherapy. The receptor was isolated from a man older than 75 with esophageal cancer. Rearrangement joined TRBV9 to TRBJ2-5; TRBD2 agrees with 11 junctional bases. CDR3 reads: CASSVTSGSEGPRAETQYF. In nucleotides, the sequence is TGTGCCAGCAGCGTAACTAGCGGGAGTGAGGGCCCAAGGGCAGAGACCCAGTACTTC.